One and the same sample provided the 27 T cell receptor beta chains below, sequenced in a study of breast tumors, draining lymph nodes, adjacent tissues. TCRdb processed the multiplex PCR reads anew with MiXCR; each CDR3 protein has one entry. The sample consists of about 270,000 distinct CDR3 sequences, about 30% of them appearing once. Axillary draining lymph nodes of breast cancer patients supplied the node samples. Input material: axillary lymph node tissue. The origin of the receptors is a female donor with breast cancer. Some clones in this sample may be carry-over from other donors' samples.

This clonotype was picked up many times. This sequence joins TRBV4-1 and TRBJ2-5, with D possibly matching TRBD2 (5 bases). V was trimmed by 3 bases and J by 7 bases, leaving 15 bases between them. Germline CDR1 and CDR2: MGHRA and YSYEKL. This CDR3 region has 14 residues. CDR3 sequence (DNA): TGCGCCAGCAGCCAGGGCAGGCTTGAGGGGACCCAGTACTTC. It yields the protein CASSQGRLEGTQYF.

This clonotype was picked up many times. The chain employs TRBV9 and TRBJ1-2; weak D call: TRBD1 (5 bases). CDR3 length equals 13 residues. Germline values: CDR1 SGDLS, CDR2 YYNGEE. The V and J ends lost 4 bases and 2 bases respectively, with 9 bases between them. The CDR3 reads CASSPWDNYGYTF. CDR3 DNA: TGTGCCAGCAGCCCCTGGGACAACTATGGCTACACCTTC.

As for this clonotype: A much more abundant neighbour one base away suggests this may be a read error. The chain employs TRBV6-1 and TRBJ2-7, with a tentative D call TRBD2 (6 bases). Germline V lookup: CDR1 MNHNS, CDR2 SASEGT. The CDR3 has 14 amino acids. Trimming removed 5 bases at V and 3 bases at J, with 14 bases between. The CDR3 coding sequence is TGTGCCAGCAGTATCCTTAGCGGAGACTACGAGCAGTACTTC. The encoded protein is CASSILSGDYEQYF.

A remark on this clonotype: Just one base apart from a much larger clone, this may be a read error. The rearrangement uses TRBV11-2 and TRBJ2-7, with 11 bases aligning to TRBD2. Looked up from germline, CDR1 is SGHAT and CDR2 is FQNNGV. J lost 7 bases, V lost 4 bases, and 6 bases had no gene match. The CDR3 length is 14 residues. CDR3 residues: CASSSSGGSGEQYF. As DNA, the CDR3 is TGTGCCAGCAGCTCTAGCGGGGGGTCTGGGGAGCAGTACTTC.

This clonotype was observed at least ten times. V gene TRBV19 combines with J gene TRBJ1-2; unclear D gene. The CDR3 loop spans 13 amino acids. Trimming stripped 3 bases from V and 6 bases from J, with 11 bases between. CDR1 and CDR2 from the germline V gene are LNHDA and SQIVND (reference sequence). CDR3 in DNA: TGTGCCAGTAGTATCGTAGACACGCATGGCTACACCTTC. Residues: CASSIVDTHGYTF.

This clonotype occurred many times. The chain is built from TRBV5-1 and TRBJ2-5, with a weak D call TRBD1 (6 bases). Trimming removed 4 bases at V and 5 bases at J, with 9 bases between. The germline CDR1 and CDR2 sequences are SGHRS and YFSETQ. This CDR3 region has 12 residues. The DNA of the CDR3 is TGCGCCAGCAGCCCCCAGGGGGAGACCCAGTACTTC. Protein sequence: CASSPQGETQYF.

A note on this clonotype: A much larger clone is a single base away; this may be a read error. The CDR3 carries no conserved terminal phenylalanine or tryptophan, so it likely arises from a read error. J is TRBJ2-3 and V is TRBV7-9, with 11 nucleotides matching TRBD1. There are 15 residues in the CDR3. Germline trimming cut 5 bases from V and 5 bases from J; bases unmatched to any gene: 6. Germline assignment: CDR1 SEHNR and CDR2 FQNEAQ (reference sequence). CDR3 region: CASSPVDRGQDTQYL. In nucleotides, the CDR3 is TGTGCCAGCAGCCCCGTGGACAGGGGGCAAGATACGCAGTATCTT.

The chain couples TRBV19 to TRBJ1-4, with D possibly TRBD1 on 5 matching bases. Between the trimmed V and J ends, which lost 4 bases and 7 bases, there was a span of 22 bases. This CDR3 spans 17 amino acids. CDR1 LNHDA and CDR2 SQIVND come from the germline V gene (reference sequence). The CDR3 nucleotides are TGTGCCAGTAGTAACGGGCTTGGCGAAAGGGGAACTGAAAAACTGTTTTTT. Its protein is CASSNGLGERGTEKLFF.

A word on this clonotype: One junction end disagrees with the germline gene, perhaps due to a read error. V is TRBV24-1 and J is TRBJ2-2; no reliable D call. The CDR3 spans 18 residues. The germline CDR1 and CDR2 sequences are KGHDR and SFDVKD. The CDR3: CASSLLLRAAANTGELFF. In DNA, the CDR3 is TGTGCCAGCAGTTTATTATTAAGGGCGGCGGCAAACACCGGGGAGCTGTTTTTT.

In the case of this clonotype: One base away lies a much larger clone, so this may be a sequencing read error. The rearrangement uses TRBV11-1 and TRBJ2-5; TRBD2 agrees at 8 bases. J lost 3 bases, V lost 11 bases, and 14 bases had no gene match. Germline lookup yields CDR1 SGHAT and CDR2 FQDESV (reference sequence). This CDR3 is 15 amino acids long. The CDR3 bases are TGTGCCGGCACCCCGTACGGGACTAGTGAAGAGACCCAGTACTTC. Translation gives CAGTPYGTSEETQYF.

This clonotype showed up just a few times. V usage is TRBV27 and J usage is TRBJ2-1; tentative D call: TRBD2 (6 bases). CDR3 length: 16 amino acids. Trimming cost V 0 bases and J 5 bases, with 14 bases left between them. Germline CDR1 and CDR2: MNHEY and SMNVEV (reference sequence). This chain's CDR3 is CASSLSRRALNNEQFF. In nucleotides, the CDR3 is TGTGCCAGCAGTTTATCCAGGAGGGCCCTAAACAATGAGCAGTTCTTC.

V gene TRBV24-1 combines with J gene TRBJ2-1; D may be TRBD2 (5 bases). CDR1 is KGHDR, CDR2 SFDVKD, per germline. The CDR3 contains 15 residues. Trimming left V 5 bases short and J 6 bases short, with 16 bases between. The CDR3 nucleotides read TGTGCCACCAGTGCTAGAGAGGGTACAGTCAATGAGCAGTTCTTC. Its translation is CATSAREGTVNEQFF.

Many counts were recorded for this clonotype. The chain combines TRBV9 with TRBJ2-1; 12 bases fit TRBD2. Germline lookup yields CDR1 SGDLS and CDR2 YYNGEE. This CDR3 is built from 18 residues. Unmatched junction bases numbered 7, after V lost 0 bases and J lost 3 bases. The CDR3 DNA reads TGTGCCAGCAGCGTAGCGCCGACTAGCGGGAGCCTCTACAATGAGCAGTTCTTC. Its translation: CASSVAPTSGSLYNEQFF. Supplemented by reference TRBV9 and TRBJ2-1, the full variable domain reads DSGVTQTPKHLITATGQRVTLRCSPRSGDLSVYWYQQSLDQGLQFLIQYYNGEERAKGNILERFSAQQFPDLHSELNLSSLELGDSALYFCASSVAPTSGSLYNEQFFGPGTRLTVL.

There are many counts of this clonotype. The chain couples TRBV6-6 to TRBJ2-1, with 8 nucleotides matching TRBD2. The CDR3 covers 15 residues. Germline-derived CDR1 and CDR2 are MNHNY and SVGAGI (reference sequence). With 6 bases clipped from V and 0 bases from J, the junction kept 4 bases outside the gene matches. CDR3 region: CASSPGGSSYNEQFF. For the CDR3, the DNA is TGTGCCAGCAGCCCGGGGGGGAGCTCCTACAATGAGCAGTTCTTC.

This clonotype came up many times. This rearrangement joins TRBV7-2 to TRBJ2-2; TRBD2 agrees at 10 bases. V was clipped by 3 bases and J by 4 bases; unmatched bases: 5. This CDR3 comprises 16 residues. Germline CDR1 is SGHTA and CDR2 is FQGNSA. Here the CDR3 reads CASSFGLAGVTGELFF. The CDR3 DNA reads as TGTGCCAGCAGCTTCGGCCTAGCGGGAGTCACCGGGGAGCTGTTTTTT. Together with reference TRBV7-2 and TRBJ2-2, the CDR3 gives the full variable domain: GAGVSQSPSNKVTEKGKDVELRCDPISGHTALYWYRQSLGQGLEFLIYFQGNSAPDKSGLPSDRFSAERTGGSVSTLTIQRTQQEDSAVYLCASSFGLAGVTGELFFGEGSRLTVL.

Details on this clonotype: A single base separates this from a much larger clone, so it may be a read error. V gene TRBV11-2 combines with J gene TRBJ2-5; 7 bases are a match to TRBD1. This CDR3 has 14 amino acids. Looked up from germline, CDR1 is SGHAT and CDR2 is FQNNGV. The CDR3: CASTPQGPREIQYF. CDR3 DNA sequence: TGTGCCAGCACGCCACAGGGGCCGAGGGAGATCCAGTACTTC.

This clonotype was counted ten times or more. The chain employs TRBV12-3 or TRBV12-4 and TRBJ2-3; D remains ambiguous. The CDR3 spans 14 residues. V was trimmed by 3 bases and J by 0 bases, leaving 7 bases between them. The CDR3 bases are TGTGCCAGCAGTTTTATCAGAAGCACAGATACGCAGTATTTT. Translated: CASSFIRSTDTQYF.

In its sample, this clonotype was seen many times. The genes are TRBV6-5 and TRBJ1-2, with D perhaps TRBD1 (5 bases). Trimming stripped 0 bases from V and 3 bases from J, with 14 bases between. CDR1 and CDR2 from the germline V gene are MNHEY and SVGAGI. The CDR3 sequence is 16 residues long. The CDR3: CASSYSIQARDYGYTF. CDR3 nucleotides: TGTGCCAGCAGTTACTCGATACAGGCCCGGGACTATGGCTACACCTTC.

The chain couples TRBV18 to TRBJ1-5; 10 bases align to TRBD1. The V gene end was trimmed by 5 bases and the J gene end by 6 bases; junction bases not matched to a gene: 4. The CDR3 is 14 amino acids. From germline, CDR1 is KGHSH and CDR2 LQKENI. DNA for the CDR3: TGTGCCAGCTCAGGGACAGGGGCTTCTCAGCCCCAGCATTTT. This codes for CASSGTGASQPQHF.

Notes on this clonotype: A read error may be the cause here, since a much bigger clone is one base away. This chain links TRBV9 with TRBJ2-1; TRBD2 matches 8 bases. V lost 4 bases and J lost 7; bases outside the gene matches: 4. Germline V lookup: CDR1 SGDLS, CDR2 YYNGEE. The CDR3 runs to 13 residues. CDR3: CASSRTSRNEQFF. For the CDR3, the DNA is TGTGCCAGCAGCCGGACTAGCAGGAATGAGCAGTTCTTC.

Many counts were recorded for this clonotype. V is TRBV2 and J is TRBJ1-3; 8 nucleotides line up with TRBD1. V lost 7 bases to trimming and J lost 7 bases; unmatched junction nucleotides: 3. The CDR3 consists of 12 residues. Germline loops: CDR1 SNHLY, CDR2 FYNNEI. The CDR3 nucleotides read TGTGCCAGCATCGACAGGGGTAACACCATATATTTT. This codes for CASIDRGNTIYF. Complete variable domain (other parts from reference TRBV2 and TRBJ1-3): EPEVTQTPSHQVTQMGQEVILRCVPISNHLYFYWYRQILGQKVEFLVSFYNNEISEKSEIFDDQFSVERPDGSNFTLKIRSTKLEDSAMYFCASIDRGNTIYFGEGSWLTVV.

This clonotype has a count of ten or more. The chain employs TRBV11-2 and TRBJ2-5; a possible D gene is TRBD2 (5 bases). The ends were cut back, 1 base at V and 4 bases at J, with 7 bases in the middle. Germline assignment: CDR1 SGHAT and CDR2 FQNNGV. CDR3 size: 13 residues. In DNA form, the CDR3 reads TGTGCCAGCAGCTTAGCGGGGAGAGAGACCCAGTACTTC. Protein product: CASSLAGRETQYF.

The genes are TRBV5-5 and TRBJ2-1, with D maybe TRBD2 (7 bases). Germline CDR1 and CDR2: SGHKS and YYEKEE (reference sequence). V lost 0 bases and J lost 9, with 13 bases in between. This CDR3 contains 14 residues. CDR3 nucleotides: TGTGCCAGCAGCTTGGCCGGGGAGGGGGGTGAGCAGTTCTTC. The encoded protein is CASSLAGEGGEQFF.

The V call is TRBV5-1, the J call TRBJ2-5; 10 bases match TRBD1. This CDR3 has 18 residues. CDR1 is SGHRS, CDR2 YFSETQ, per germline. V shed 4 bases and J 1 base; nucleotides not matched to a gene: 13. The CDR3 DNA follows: TGCGCCAGCAGCAACCGGGACAGGGGCTCTTTCCGCCAAGAGACCCAGTACTTC. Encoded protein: CASSNRDRGSFRQETQYF.

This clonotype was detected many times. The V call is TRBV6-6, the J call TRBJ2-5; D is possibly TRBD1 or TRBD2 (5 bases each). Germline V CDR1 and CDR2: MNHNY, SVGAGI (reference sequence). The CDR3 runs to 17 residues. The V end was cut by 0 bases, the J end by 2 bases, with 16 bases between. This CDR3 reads CASSYSGRNGLQETQYF. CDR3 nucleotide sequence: TGTGCCAGCAGTTACTCGGGACGAAACGGGTTACAAGAGACCCAGTACTTC.

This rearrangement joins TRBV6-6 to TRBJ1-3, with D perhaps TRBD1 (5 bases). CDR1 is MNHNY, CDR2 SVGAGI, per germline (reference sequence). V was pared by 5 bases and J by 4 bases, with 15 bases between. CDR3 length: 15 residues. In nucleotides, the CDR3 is TGTGCCAGCAGTGATCCTTGGGGCTCCGGAAACACCATATATTTT. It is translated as CASSDPWGSGNTIYF.

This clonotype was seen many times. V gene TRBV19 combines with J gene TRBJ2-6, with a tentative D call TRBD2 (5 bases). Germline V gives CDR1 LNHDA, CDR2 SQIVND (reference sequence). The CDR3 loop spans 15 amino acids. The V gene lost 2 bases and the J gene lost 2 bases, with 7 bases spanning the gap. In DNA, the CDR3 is TGTGCCAGTAGTATATTACTAGCTGGGGCCAACGTCCTGACTTTC. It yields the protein CASSILLAGANVLTF. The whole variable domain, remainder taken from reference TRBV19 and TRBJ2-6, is DGGITQSPKYLFRKEGQNVTLSCEQNLNHDAMYWYRQDPGQGLRLIYYSQIVNDFQKGDIAEGYSVSREKKESFPLTVTSAQKNPTAFYLCASSILLAGANVLTFGAGSRLTVL.